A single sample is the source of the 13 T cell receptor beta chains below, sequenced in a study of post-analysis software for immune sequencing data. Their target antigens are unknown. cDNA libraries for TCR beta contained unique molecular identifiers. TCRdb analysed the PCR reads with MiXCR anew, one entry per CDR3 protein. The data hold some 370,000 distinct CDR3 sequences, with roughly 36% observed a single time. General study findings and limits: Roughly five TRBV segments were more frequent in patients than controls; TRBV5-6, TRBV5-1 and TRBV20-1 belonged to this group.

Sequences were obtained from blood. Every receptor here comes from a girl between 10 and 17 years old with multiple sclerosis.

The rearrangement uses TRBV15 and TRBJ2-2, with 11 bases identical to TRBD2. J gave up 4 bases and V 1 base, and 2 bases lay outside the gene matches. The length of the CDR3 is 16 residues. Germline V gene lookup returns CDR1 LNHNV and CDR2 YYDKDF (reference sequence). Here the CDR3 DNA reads TGTGCCACCAGCAGAGGACTAGCGGGGACCACCGGGGAGCTGTTTTTT. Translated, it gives CATSRGLAGTTGELFF.

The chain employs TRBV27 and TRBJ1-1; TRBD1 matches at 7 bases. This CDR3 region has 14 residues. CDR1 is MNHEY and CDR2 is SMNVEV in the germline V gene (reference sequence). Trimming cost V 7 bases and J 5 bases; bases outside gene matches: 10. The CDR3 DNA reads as TGTGCCAGCACCCCGGACAGGAGAAGGACTGAAGCTTTCTTT. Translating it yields CASTPDRRRTEAFF.

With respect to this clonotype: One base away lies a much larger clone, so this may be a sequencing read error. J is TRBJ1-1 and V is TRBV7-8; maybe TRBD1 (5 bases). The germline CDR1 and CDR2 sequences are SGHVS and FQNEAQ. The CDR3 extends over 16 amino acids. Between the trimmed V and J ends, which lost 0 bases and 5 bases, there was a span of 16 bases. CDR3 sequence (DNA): TGTGCCAGCAGCTTAGCCTGGGGACTCCCTGGTACTGAAGCTTTCTTT. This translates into CASSLAWGLPGTEAFF. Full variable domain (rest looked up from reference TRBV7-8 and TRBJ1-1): GAGVSQSPRYKVAKRGQDVALRCDPISGHVSLFWYQQALGQGPEFLTYFQNEAQLDKSGLPSDRFFAERPEGSVSTLKIQRTQQEDSAVYLCASSLAWGLPGTEAFFGQGTRLTVV.

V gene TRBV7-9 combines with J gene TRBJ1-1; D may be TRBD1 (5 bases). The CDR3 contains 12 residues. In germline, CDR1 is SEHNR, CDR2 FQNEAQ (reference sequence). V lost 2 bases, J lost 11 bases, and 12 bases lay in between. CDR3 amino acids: CASSLSTGYAFF. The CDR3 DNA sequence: TGTGCCAGCAGCTTAAGCACAGGCTACGCTTTCTTT. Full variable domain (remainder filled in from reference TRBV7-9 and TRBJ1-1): DTGVSQNPRHKITKRGQNVTFRCDPISEHNRLYWYRQTLGQGPEFLTYFQNEAQLEKSRLLSDRFSAERPKGSFSTLEIQRTEQGDSAMYLCASSLSTGYAFFGQGTRLTVV.

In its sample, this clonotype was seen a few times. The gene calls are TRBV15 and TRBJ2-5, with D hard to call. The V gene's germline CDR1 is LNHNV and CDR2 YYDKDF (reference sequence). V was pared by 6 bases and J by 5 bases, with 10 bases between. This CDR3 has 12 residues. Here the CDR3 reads CATSPSPETQYF. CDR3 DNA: TGTGCCACCAGTCCTAGTCCCGAGACCCAGTACTTC.

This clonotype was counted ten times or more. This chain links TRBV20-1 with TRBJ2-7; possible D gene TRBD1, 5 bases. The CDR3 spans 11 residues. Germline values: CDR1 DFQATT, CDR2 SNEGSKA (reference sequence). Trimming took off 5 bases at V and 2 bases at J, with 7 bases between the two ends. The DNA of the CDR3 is TGCAGTGCTCAAGGGGCCTACGAGCAGTACTTC. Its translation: CSAQGAYEQYF.

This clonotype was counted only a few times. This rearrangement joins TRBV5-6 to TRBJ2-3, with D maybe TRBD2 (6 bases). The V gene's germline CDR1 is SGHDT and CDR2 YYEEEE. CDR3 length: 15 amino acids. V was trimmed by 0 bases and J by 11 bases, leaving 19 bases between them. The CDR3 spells CASSLGSGNTVGQYF. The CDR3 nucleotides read TGTGCCAGCAGCTTGGGTAGCGGTAACACAGTGGGGCAGTATTTT. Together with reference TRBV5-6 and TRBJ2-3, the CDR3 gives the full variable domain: DAGVTQSPTHLIKTRGQQVTLRCSPKSGHDTVSWYQQALGQGPQFIFQYYEEEERQRGNFPDRFSGHQFPNYSSELNVNALLLGDSALYLCASSLGSGNTVGQYFGPGTRLTVL.

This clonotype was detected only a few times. The DNA for the CDR3 is TGTGCCAGCAGCCCGGTGGACGGGGACCAGTACTTC. Encoded protein: CASSPVDGDQYF. V is TRBV11-2 and J is TRBJ2-5, with D possibly being TRBD2 (5 bases). CDR3 length equals 12 residues. Germline V CDR1 and CDR2: SGHAT, FQNNGV. The V and J ends lost 5 bases and 10 bases respectively, with 14 bases between them.

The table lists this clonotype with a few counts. The CDR3 bases are TGTGCCAGCACCCATACCGGGACAGGCTACAATGAGCAGTTCTTC. The encoded protein is CASTHTGTGYNEQFF. The chain carries TRBV12-3 or TRBV12-4 and TRBJ2-1, with 8 positions matching TRBD1. The CDR3 loop spans 15 amino acids. With V trimmed by 7 bases and J by 3 bases, 8 bases remained unmatched.

In nucleotides, the CDR3 is TGTGCCAGCAGCCTATGGGACAGCCCTAATTCACCCCTCCACTTT. It yields the protein CASSLWDSPNSPLHF. The rearrangement joins TRBV7-6 to TRBJ1-6; 7 nucleotides line up with TRBD1. Germline lookup yields CDR1 SGHVS and CDR2 FNYEAQ. This CDR3 contains 15 residues. Trimming cost V 5 bases and J 6 bases; bases outside gene matches: 7.

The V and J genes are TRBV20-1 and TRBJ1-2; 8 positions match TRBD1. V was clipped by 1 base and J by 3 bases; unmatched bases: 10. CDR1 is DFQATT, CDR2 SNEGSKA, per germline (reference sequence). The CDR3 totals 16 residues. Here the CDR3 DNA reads TGCAGTGCTAGAGCTTTTCCAGGGGGCAGGGACTATGGCTACACCTTC. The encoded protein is CSARAFPGGRDYGYTF.

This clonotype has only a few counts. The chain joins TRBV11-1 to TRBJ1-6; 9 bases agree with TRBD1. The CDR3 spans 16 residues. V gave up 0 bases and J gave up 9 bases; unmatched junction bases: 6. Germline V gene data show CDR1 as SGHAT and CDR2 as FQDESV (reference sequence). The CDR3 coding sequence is TGTGCCAGCAGCTTAGCAGGAGGACAGGGGACTTCACCCCTCCACTTT. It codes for CASSLAGGQGTSPLHF.

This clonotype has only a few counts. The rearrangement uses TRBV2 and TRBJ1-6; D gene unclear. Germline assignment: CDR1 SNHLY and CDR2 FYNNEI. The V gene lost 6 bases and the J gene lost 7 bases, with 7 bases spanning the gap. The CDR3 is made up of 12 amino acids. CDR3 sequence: CASRVGNSPLHF. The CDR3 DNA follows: TGTGCCAGCAGAGTGGGGAATTCACCCCTCCACTTT.